The 8 T cell receptor beta chains in this list originate from one sample, sequenced in a study of cytomegalovirus exposure and HLA in healthy donors. Vbeta (60) and Jbeta (13) primers were used in the PCR. The table came from immunoSEQ multiplex PCR; TCRdb's copy has only in-frame clones and leaves some out. Altogether tens of thousands of clones are present, almost 85% being singletons, with the ten largest covering around 5.6%. The sample consisted of PBMCs. All receptors derive from a woman in her late teens or twenties in good health and CMV-seropositive.

The chain employs TRBV4-1 and TRBJ1-6; no firm D call. Germline V gene sequence: CDR1 MGHRA, CDR2 YSYEKL. The CDR3 sequence is 17 residues long. With 4 bases removed from V and 9 bases from J, the gap between germline ends came to 22 bases. Written as DNA, the CDR3 is TGCGCCAGCAGCCCTCAAGGACGCCTGGGTGGAGGTTCACCCCTCCACTTT. Encoded protein: CASSPQGRLGGGSPLHF.

The V call is TRBV28, the J call TRBJ2-2; 7 bases are a match to TRBD2. With V trimmed by 5 bases and J by 3 bases, 6 bases remained unmatched. Germline assignment: CDR1 MDHEN and CDR2 SYDVKM. The CDR3 length is 15 residues. The CDR3 region is CASSANGGYTGELFF. The CDR3 region has the DNA TGTGCCAGCAGTGCCAACGGGGGGTACACCGGGGAGCTGTTTTTT.

The chain employs TRBV6-5 and TRBJ2-2, with 7 bases aligning to TRBD1. Germline CDR1 MNHEY, CDR2 SVGAGI. This CDR3 region has 15 residues. V shed 8 bases and J 6 bases; nucleotides not matched to a gene: 12. The CDR3 sequence is CASRDRQGLAGELFF. The CDR3 nucleotides read TGTGCCAGCCGAGACCGACAGGGTCTCGCCGGGGAGCTGTTTTTT.

This sequence joins TRBV7-9 and TRBJ1-2; 9 bases are shared with TRBD1. V lost 3 bases to trimming and J lost 2 bases; unmatched junction nucleotides: 4. Germline V lookup: CDR1 SEHNR, CDR2 FQNEAQ (reference sequence). This CDR3 region has 15 residues. The CDR3 is CASSLAQGANYGYTF. The CDR3 region has the DNA TGTGCCAGCAGCTTGGCACAGGGGGCAAACTATGGCTACACCTTC.

The chain is built from TRBV6-5 and TRBJ1-1, with D possibly TRBD1 on 5 matching bases. Germline V gives CDR1 MNHEY, CDR2 SVGAGI. V was trimmed by 6 bases and J by 0 bases, leaving 11 bases between them. This CDR3 spans 14 amino acids. The CDR3 reads CASSRWTLNTEAFF. CDR3 sequence (DNA): TGTGCCAGCAGCCGCTGGACACTGAACACTGAAGCTTTCTTT.

The chain couples TRBV20-1 to TRBJ2-5, with D possibly matching TRBD2 (6 bases). Trimming shortened V by 3 bases and J by 5 bases, and 7 bases separated the two germline ends. Germline lookup yields CDR1 DFQATT and CDR2 SNEGSKA (reference sequence). The CDR3 has 11 residues. The CDR3 spells CSASGGETQYF. The CDR3 DNA reads TGCAGTGCTAGCGGGGGTGAGACCCAGTACTTC.

The chain has TRBV4-1 and TRBJ2-1; 15 nucleotides align to TRBD2. CDR3 length: 16 residues. V lost 3 bases and J lost 9; bases outside the gene matches: 6. Germline CDR1 and CDR2: MGHRA and YSYEKL. CDR3 nucleotide sequence: TGCGCCAGCAGCCAGGGAGGGACTAGCGGGGGGTCTGAGCAGTTCTTC. Its translation is CASSQGGTSGGSEQFF.

This rearrangement joins TRBV9 to TRBJ1-3, with D possibly being TRBD1 (5 bases). CDR1 SGDLS and CDR2 YYNGEE come from the germline V gene. With 3 bases removed from V and 2 bases from J, the gap between germline ends came to 6 bases. The CDR3 runs to 13 residues. The CDR3 protein is CASSGTTGNTIYF. CDR3 nucleotides: TGTGCCAGCAGCGGGACAACTGGAAACACCATATATTTT.